This record concerns one TCR beta chain sequence. The sample belongs to a study of T cells in Graves' hyperthyroidism and ophthalmopathy. With 5 bases removed from V and 7 bases from J, the gap between germline ends came to 15 bases. The germline V gene has CDR1 SGDLS and CDR2 YYNGEE. The CDR3 runs to 14 residues. TCR beta CDR3 regions were amplified from RNA. HTBI primers were the set used in a first-round RT-PCR of the TCR CDR3. MiXCR was run by TCRdb on the multiplex PCR reads, yielding one entry per CDR3 protein. Of approximately 870,000 distinct CDR3 sequences detected, about two fifths appear once; the ten largest clones hold approximately 8.7%.

Sequencing was done on a sample of blood. This clonotype originated in a man younger than 30 with Graves' hyperthyroidism. The chain has TRBV9 and TRBJ2-2, with D tentatively TRBD1 or TRBD2 (6 bases each). The CDR3 nucleotides are TGTGCCAGCAGGGAGGGACATCGCAACGGGGAGCTGTTTTTT. It is translated as CASREGHRNGELFF.